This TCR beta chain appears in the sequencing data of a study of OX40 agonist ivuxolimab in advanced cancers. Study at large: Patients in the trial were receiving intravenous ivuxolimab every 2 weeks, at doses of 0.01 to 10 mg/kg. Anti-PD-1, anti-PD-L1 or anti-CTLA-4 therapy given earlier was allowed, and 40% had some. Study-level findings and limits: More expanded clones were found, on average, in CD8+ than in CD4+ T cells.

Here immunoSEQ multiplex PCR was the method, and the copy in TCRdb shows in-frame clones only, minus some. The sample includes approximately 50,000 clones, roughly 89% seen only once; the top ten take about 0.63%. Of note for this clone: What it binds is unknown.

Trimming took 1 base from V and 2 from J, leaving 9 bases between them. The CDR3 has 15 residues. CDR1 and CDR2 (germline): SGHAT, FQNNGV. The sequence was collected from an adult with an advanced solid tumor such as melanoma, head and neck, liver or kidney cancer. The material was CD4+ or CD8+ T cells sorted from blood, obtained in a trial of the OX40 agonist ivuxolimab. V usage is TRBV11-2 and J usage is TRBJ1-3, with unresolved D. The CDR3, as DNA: TGTGCCAGCAGCTTAGTGGGGATGGCTGGAAACACCATATATTTT. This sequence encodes CASSLVGMAGNTIYF.